One sample yielded the 26 T cell receptor beta chains listed below, sequenced in a study of CD8+CD57+ T cells in acquired aplastic anemia. TCR beta VDJ and CDR3 profiling used genomic DNA as template. TCRdb re-analysed the reads in MiXCR, keeping a single row per CDR3 protein. In the table there are about 140,000 distinct CDR3 sequences, less than 45% of which are singletons. Sequencing was performed on sorted CD4+, CD8+, or CD8+CD57+ T cells (not recorded which) from PBMCs. Every receptor here comes from a human donor in good health, serving as a control.

The chain recombines TRBV5-6 with TRBJ2-1, with D possibly TRBD1 on 6 matching bases. The CDR3 covers 16 residues. Trimming left V 2 bases short and J 2 bases short, with 14 bases between. The V gene's germline CDR1 is SGHDT and CDR2 YYEEEE. CDR3 protein: CASSLGQFPPYNEQFF. CDR3 nucleotides: TGTGCCAGCAGCTTAGGACAGTTTCCTCCCTACAATGAGCAGTTCTTC.

This clonotype was recorded a few times. This chain joins TRBV7-2 and TRBJ2-4; TRBD2 matches at 7 bases. This CDR3 has 18 amino acids. Germline V lookup: CDR1 SGHTA, CDR2 FQGNSA. The V segment lost 0 bases and the J segment 8 bases; nucleotides outside the gene matches: 16. The CDR3 region has the DNA TGTGCCAGCAGCTTAGCGGCTGGGGTAGGACTAGGGAGTGACATTCAGTACTTC. Its protein is CASSLAAGVGLGSDIQYF.

The V and J genes are TRBV6-1 and TRBJ2-7; D call uncertain. Per the germline V gene, CDR1 is MNHNS and CDR2 is SASEGT. Trimming pared 0 bases from V and 0 bases from J, leaving 9 bases between. The CDR3 sequence is 15 residues long. As DNA, the CDR3 is TGTGCCAGCAGTGAAGCGAGCGCCAGCTCCTACGAGCAGTACTTC. Protein: CASSEASASSYEQYF.

This clonotype was counted many times. This chain links TRBV5-1 with TRBJ1-2, with D perhaps matching TRBD1 (5 bases). Deletions cut 4 bases from V and 3 bases from J, with 10 bases between. CDR1 is SGHRS and CDR2 is YFSETQ in the germline V gene. The CDR3 contains 13 residues. The CDR3 region has the DNA TGCGCCAGCAGCCGGGACGGGGACTATGGCTACACCTTC. It is translated as CASSRDGDYGYTF.

This clonotype was recorded at least ten times. V and J are TRBV10-3 and TRBJ1-4; 8 nucleotides align to TRBD1. This CDR3 is built from 14 residues. Trimming cost V 10 bases and J 8 bases; bases outside gene matches: 12. Germline lookup yields CDR1 ENHRY and CDR2 SYGVKD. The CDR3 DNA follows: TGTGCCACCTCCATGGACAGGGCGCTCGAAAAACTGTTTTTT. This translates into CATSMDRALEKLFF.

This clonotype showed up many times. The genes are TRBV4-2 and TRBJ2-1; weak D call: TRBD1 (6 bases). V lost 2 bases and J 10 bases, leaving 18 bases between the germline ends. Germline CDR1 is LGHNA and CDR2 is YNFKEQ. The CDR3 is 15 residues long. The CDR3 reads CASSQPRGGGREQFF. As DNA, the CDR3 is TGTGCCAGCAGCCAACCACGAGGTGGGGGCCGCGAGCAGTTCTTC.

In its sample, this clonotype was seen many times. V usage is TRBV20-1 and J usage is TRBJ2-2; a possible D gene is TRBD2 (5 bases). CDR1 DFQATT and CDR2 SNEGSKA come from the germline V gene (reference sequence). The length of the CDR3 is 16 residues. Deletions cut 3 bases from V and 6 bases from J, with 20 bases between. The DNA for the CDR3 is TGCAGTGCTAGGCTTTCTGGACGGGGTGGGGCCGGGGAGCTGTTTTTT. Translated: CSARLSGRGGAGELFF.

A remark on this clonotype: A much larger clone lies one base from this, so it may be a read error. The V call is TRBV2, the J call TRBJ2-7; D is ambiguous. Germline V gene data show CDR1 as SNHLY and CDR2 as FYNNEI. The CDR3 sequence is 14 residues long. The CDR3 nucleotides are TGTGCCTGCAGTGGTCTGGGGATGGGCTACGAGCAGTACTTC. It translates to CACSGLGMGYEQYF.

This clonotype showed up just once. The V gene is TRBV20-1, the J gene TRBJ2-1; 13 nucleotides line up with TRBD2. The CDR3 runs 14 residues. With V trimmed by 5 bases and J by 9 bases, 7 bases remained unmatched. Germline-derived CDR1 and CDR2 are DFQATT and SNEGSKA (reference sequence). This CDR3 reads CSAPRTSGSGEQFF. CDR3 DNA sequence: TGCAGTGCTCCTAGGACTAGCGGGAGTGGTGAGCAGTTCTTC.

This sequence joins TRBV6-1 and TRBJ1-5; perhaps TRBD1 as D (5 bases). Per the germline V gene, CDR1 is MNHNS and CDR2 is SASEGT. The CDR3 is 15 amino acids. V was pared by 6 bases and J by 4 bases, with 16 bases between. The CDR3 nucleotides are TGTGCCAGCAGCCGGACCGGGGCCAGGAATCAGCCCCAGCATTTT. This translates into CASSRTGARNQPQHF.

For this clonotype: With a much larger clone just one base away, this may be a read error. The chain uses TRBV12-3 or TRBV12-4 and TRBJ2-2, with TRBD2 as a possible D gene (6 bases). The length of the CDR3 is 14 residues. This CDR3 reads CASTRTHQRGELSF. CDR3 coding DNA: TGTGCCAGCACCAGAACCCACCAGCGCGGGGAGCTGTCTTTT.

This clonotype was detected ten times or more. The chain links TRBV20-1 to TRBJ2-5; D not resolved. Germline-derived CDR1 and CDR2 are DFQATT and SNEGSKA (reference sequence). Trimming stripped 0 bases from V and 3 bases from J, with 17 bases between. This CDR3 has 16 amino acids. The CDR3 DNA sequence: TGCAGTGCTAGAGATGATAGGCGGATACTTAAAGAGACCCAGTACTTC. Translating it yields CSARDDRRILKETQYF.

This clonotype has a count of ten or more. This chain joins TRBV20-1 and TRBJ2-7; a possible D gene is TRBD2 (6 bases). Germline V gene lookup returns CDR1 DFQATT and CDR2 SNEGSKA (reference sequence). V gave up 6 bases and J gave up 6 bases, with 21 bases separating them. This CDR3 spans 14 amino acids. As DNA, the CDR3 is TGCAGTGCAAACATCGCGGGGCCCCTCCGCGAGCAGTACTTC. This codes for CSANIAGPLREQYF.

The chain uses TRBV10-3 and TRBJ2-2, with a tentative D call TRBD2 (5 bases). V lost 10 bases and J lost 6, with 24 bases in between. CDR3 length equals 16 residues. CDR1 and CDR2 (germline): ENHRY, SYGVKD. As DNA, the CDR3 is TGTGCCACCTTGACTGTGAGAGAGGGCGGATCCGGGGAGCTGTTTTTT. This translates into CATLTVREGGSGELFF.

This clonotype was seen at least ten times. This chain links TRBV25-1 with TRBJ1-2, with 8 nucleotides matching TRBD1. The CDR3 loop spans 15 amino acids. The junction had 7 bases not matched to a gene; V was cut back by 4 bases and J by 3 bases. Germline V gene sequence: CDR1 MGHDK, CDR2 SYGVNS. CDR3 DNA sequence: TGTGCCAGCAGTGGGTACAGGGGGGTTCACTATGGCTACACCTTC. This translates into CASSGYRGVHYGYTF.

This chain uses TRBV9 with TRBJ2-5; 7 bases map to TRBD2. The CDR3 contains 16 residues. Looked up from germline, CDR1 is SGDLS and CDR2 is YYNGEE. The trim removed 0 bases at V and 9 bases at J, leaving 14 bases unmatched. The CDR3 sequence is CASSVGWDSEREAQYF. The DNA of the CDR3 is TGTGCCAGCAGCGTAGGATGGGACTCAGAACGGGAGGCCCAGTACTTC.

This clonotype has ten or more counts. The chain carries TRBV20-1 and TRBJ1-3; D remains ambiguous. The germline V gene has CDR1 DFQATT and CDR2 SNEGSKA (reference sequence). Trimming pared 3 bases from V and 1 base from J, leaving 10 bases between. The CDR3 loop spans 14 amino acids. CDR3 bases: TGCAGTGCTAGGGGTGGCGGGTCTGGAAACACCATATATTTT. Its protein is CSARGGGSGNTIYF.

This clonotype was seen more than once but under ten times. The rearrangement links TRBV10-3 to TRBJ2-1; 9 bases agree with TRBD2. The CDR3 loop spans 13 amino acids. V lost 8 bases, J lost 3 bases, and 2 bases stayed unmatched. CDR1 is ENHRY, CDR2 SYGVKD, per germline. The CDR3 here is CAIRLADYNEQFF. DNA of the CDR3: TGTGCCATCCGACTAGCGGACTACAATGAGCAGTTCTTC.

The chain carries TRBV9 and TRBJ1-2; the D is unclear. Trimming took off 0 bases at V and 5 bases at J, with 5 bases between the two ends. The CDR3 is 12 amino acids. CDR1 and CDR2 (germline): SGDLS, YYNGEE. In nucleotides, the CDR3 is TGTGCCAGCAGCGTAGGTGGATATGGCTACACCTTC. Translation gives CASSVGGYGYTF.

A word on this clonotype: A much larger clone differs by one base, so this may be a read error. The V and J genes are TRBV5-1 and TRBJ1-2; TRBD1 matches at 7 bases. The CDR3 runs 18 residues. J gave up 0 bases and V 4 bases, and 15 bases lay outside the gene matches. The germline V gene encodes CDR1 SGHRS and CDR2 YFSETQ. The CDR3 region has the DNA TGCGCCAGCAGCCCACTCGTAGGAACAGGGGAAACTAACTATGGCTACACCTTC. Amino acid sequence: CASSPLVGTGETNYGYTF. The full variable domain, completed using reference TRBV5-1 and TRBJ1-2, is KAGVTQTPRYLIKTRGQQVTLSCSPISGHRSVSWYQQTPGQGLQFLFEYFSETQRNKGNFPGRFSGRQFSNSRSEMNVSTLELGDSALYLCASSPLVGTGETNYGYTFGSGTRLTVV.

The chain has TRBV18 and TRBJ2-1; 7 bases align to TRBD1. Germline assignment: CDR1 KGHSH and CDR2 LQKENI. The junction had 9 bases not matched to a gene; V was cut back by 8 bases and J by 2 bases. The length of the CDR3 is 15 residues. CDR3 sequence (DNA): TGTGCCAGCCCACAAACCGGGACAGCCTACAATGAGCAGTTCTTC. Its protein product is CASPQTGTAYNEQFF.

There are a few counts of this clonotype. A much larger clone differs from this one at a single base, so this may be a read error. The chain recombines TRBV10-3 with TRBJ2-7, with 7 bases that match TRBD2. V was pared by 4 bases and J by 3 bases, with 6 bases of the junction left unmatched. The CDR3 runs 14 residues. Germline assignment: CDR1 ENHRY and CDR2 SYGVKD. In nucleotides, the CDR3 is TGTGCCATCAGTGGGCTAGCGGTCTTCTACGAGCAGTACTTC. This encodes CAISGLAVFYEQYF.

This clonotype was detected many times. The rearrangement joins TRBV15 to TRBJ1-2, with TRBD1 identical over 10 bases. Germline V gene lookup returns CDR1 LNHNV and CDR2 YYDKDF (reference sequence). With 4 bases clipped from V and 6 bases from J, the junction kept 2 bases outside the gene matches. This CDR3 region has 13 residues. CDR3 sequence: CATSTGQGNGYTF. In DNA form, the CDR3 reads TGTGCCACCAGCACGGGACAGGGGAATGGCTACACCTTC.

The V and J genes are TRBV5-8 and TRBJ1-5, with 7 positions matching TRBD1. The V and J ends lost 1 base and 9 bases, in that order; junction bases with no gene match: 7. The germline CDR1 and CDR2 sequences are SGHTS and YDEGEE. This CDR3 contains 14 residues. The CDR3 DNA reads TGTGCCAGCAGCTTGACAGGGGTGGGTGCGCCCCAGCATTTT. This translates into CASSLTGVGAPQHF. Filled out from reference TRBV5-8 and TRBJ1-5, the complete variable domain reads EAGVTQSPTHLIKTRGQQATLRCSPISGHTSVYWYQQALGLGLQFLLWYDEGEERNRGNFPPRFSGRQFPNYSSELNVNALELEDSALYLCASSLTGVGAPQHFGDGTRLSIL.

The chain joins TRBV5-6 to TRBJ2-3, with D unresolved. The germline gives CDR1 SGHDT, CDR2 YYEEEE. This CDR3 comprises 14 residues. The V and J ends lost 5 bases and 4 bases respectively, with 14 bases between them. The CDR3 DNA reads TGTGCCAGCAGTGTCTACGGACGGGCAGATACGCAGTATTTT. This codes for CASSVYGRADTQYF.

In this sample, this clonotype turned up a few times. A much larger clonotype is one base distant, so this may be a read error. The chain is built from TRBV20-1 and TRBJ2-1, with 11 positions matching TRBD2. Germline loops: CDR1 DFQATT, CDR2 SNEGSKA (reference sequence). The CDR3 is made up of 15 amino acids. The CDR3 spells CTASLIAGGPYEQFF. For the CDR3, the DNA is TGCACTGCGAGTCTGATAGCGGGGGGGCCTTATGAGCAGTTCTTC.